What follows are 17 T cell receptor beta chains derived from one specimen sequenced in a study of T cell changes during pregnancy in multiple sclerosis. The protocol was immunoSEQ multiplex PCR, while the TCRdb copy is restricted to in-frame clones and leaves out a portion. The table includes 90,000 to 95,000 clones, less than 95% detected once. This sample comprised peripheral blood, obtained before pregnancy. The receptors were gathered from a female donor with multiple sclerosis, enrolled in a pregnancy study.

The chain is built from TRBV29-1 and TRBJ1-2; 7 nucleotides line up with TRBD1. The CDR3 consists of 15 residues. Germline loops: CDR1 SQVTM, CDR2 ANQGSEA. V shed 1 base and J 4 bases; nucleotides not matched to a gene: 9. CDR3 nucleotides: TGCAGCGTTGAAGTTGGAGGGGACAGCTTCTATGGCTACACCTTC. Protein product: CSVEVGGDSFYGYTF.

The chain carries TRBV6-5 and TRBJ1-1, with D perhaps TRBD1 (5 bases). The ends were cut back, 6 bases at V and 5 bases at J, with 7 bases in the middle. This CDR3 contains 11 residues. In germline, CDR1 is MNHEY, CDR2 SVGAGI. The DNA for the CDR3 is TGTGCCAGCAGCCCAGGGACTGAAGCTTTCTTT. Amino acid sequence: CASSPGTEAFF.

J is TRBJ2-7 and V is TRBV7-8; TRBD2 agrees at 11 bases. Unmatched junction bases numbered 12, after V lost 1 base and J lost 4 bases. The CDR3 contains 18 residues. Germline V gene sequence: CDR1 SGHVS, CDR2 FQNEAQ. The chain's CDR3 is CASSLDVVAGGIRYEQYF. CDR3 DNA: TGTGCCAGCAGCTTAGATGTGGTAGCGGGAGGGATCCGATACGAGCAGTACTTC.

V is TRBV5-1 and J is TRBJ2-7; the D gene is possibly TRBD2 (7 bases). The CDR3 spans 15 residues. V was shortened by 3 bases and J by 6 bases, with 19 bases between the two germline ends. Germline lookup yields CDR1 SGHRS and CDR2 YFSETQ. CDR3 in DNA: TGCGCCAGCAGCTCACTAGGGGGGGGGAGTTCCGAGCAGTACTTC. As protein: CASSSLGGGSSEQYF.

CDR3 loop: CASSPPGLAGVEQYF. CDR3 bases: TGTGCCAGCAGCCCCCCGGGACTAGCGGGAGTTGAGCAGTACTTC. The chain carries TRBV6-6 and TRBJ2-7, with TRBD2 identical over 14 bases. V lost 6 bases and J lost 7; bases outside the gene matches: 8. The CDR3 covers 15 residues. The V gene's germline CDR1 is MNHNY and CDR2 SVGAGI (reference sequence).

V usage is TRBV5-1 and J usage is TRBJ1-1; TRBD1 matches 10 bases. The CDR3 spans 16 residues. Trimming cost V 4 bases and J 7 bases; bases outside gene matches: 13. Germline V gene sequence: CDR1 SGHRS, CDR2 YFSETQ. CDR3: CASSVPKGGQGSEAFF. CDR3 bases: TGCGCCAGCAGCGTCCCAAAAGGGGGACAGGGGAGTGAAGCTTTCTTT.

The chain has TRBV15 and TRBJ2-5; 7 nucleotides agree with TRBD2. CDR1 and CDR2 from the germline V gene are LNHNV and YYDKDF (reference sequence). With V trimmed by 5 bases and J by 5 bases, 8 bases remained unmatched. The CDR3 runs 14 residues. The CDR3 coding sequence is TGTGCCACCAGCGGGGCGGGAGCCGGGGAGACCCAGTACTTC. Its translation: CATSGAGAGETQYF.

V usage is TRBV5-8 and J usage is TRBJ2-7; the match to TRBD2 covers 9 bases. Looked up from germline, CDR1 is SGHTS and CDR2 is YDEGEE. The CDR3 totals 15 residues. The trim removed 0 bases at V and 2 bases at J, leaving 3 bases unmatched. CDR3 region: CASSLGPSGTYEQYF. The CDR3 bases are TGTGCCAGCAGCTTGGGGCCTAGCGGGACCTACGAGCAGTACTTC.

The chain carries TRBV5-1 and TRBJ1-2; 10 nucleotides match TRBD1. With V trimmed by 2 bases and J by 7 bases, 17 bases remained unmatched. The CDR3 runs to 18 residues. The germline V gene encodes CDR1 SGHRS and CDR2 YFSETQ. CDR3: CASSFSLAAGTGEGGYTF. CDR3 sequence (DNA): TGCGCCAGCAGCTTTTCCCTCGCTGCCGGGACAGGGGAAGGTGGCTACACCTTC.

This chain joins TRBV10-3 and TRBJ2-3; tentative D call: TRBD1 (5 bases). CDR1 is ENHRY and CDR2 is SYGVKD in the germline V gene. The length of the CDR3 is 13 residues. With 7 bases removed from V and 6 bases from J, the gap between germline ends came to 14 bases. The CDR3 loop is CAIMGQVVDTQYF. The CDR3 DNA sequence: TGTGCCATCATGGGGCAGGTAGTGGATACGCAGTATTTT.

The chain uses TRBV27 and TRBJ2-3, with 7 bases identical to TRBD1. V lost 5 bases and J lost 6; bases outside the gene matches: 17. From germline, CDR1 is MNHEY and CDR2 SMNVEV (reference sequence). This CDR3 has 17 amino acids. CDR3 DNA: TGTGCCAGCAGTCCCCTAACGACAGGGTTCGTTGTCGATACGCAGTATTTT. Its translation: CASSPLTTGFVVDTQYF.

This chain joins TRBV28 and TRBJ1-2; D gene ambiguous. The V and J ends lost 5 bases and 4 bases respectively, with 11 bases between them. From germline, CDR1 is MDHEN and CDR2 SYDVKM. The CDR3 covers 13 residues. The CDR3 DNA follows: TGTGCCAGCAGTCCCTTTCGTTCCTATGGCTACACCTTC. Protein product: CASSPFRSYGYTF.

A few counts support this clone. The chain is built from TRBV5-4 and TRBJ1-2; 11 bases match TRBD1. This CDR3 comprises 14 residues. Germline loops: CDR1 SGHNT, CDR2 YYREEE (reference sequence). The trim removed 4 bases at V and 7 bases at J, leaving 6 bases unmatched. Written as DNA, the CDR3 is TGTGCCAGCAGCCTCGGACAGGGGGCGCTTGGCTACACCTTC. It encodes CASSLGQGALGYTF.

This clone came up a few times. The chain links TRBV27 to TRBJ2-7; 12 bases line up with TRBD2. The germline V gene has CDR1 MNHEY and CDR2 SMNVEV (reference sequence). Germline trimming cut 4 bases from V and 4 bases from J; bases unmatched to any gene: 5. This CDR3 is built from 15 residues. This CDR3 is CASSSRTSGIYEQYF. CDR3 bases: TGTGCCAGCAGTTCCAGGACTAGCGGGATATACGAGCAGTACTTC.

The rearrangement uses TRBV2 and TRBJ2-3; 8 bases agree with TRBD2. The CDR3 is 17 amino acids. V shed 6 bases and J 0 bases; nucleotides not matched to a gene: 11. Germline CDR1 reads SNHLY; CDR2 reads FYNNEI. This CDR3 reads CASRKSGGGSSTDTQYF. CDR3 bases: TGTGCCAGCAGGAAATCCGGCGGGGGGTCTAGCACAGATACGCAGTATTTT.

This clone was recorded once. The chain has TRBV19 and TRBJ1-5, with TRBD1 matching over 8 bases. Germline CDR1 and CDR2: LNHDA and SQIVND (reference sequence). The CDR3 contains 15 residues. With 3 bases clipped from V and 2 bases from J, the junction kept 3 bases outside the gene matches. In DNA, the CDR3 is TGTGCCAGTAGTATCAGGGGGCAGGGCAATCAGCCCCAGCATTTT. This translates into CASSIRGQGNQPQHF.

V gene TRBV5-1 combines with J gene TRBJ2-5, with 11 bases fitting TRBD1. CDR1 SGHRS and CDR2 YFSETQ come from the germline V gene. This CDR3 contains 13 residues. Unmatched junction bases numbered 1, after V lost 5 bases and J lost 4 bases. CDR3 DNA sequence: TGCGCCAGCAGGGACAGGGGGCGAGAGACCCAGTACTTC. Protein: CASRDRGRETQYF.